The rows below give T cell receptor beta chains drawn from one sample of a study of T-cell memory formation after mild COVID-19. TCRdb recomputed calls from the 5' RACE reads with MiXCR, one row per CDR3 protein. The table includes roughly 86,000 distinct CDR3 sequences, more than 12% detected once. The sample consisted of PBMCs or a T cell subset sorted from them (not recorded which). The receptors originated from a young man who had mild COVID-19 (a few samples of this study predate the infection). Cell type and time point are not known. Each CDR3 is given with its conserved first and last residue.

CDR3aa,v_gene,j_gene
CASSQGTSGDTQYF,TRBV4-2,TRBJ2-3
CASSLSSVFEYGYTF,TRBV7-9,TRBJ1-2
CASSQVGTYNEQFF,TRBV4-1,TRBJ2-1
CATSRGNSLNTEAFF,TRBV15,TRBJ1-1
CASSPSTGTGELFF,TRBV3-1,TRBJ2-2
CASSDRGYGELFF,TRBV6-4,TRBJ2-2
CASESTGYSNQPQHF,TRBV5-8,TRBJ1-5
CASKYLGRTQRNGTDTQYF,TRBV6-5,TRBJ2-3
CSATSRVTEQFF,TRBV20-1,TRBJ2-1
CASSSSGTYNEQFF,TRBV6-2/TRBV6-3,TRBJ2-1
CASSLLSRDEKLFF,TRBV5-1,TRBJ1-4
CASSAGSPEAFF,TRBV9,TRBJ1-1
CSAQGGGSYEQYF,TRBV29-1,TRBJ2-7
CASSQELGWDTEAFF,TRBV4-2,TRBJ1-1
CASSLHTVNTEAFF,TRBV5-1,TRBJ1-1
CSVEGRGEGYGYTF,TRBV29-1,TRBJ1-2
CASSLGGTGATDTQYF,TRBV7-9,TRBJ2-3
CASTGGDTMKEQYF,TRBV7-2,TRBJ2-7
CASSYYGWEQYF,TRBV5-1,TRBJ2-7
CASRKLAGVTDTQYF,TRBV7-8,TRBJ2-3
CASSPTGAGNTIYF,TRBV9,TRBJ1-3
CASRPRGGTDTQYF,TRBV27,TRBJ2-3
CATSRDRSGGNHEQYF,TRBV15,TRBJ2-7
CSVAPNNEQFF,TRBV29-1,TRBJ2-1
CASSLSGYNEQFF,TRBV6-4,TRBJ2-1
CASSDEGGPEQFF,TRBV6-4,TRBJ2-1
CASSQGTRWTEAFF,TRBV12-3/TRBV12-4,TRBJ1-1
CASSLGNTQYF,TRBV7-6,TRBJ2-3
CASSPLDLDGELFF,TRBV5-1,TRBJ2-2